This section outlines one TCR beta chain sequence together with its context. Its specificity is not known. Trimming took off 1 base at V and 3 bases at J, with 13 bases between the two ends. Germline lookup yields CDR1 LGHNA and CDR2 YSLEER. CDR3 size: 16 residues. The sample belongs to a study of T cell responses to AZD1222 COVID-19 vaccine. Overall study results and limits: With dominance at 160-218 and 743-854, vaccine-associated CD4 TCRs spanned spike. Donor demographics were predominantly white British with a female majority; clonal diversity may be underestimated. The study identified only six AZD1222 recipients as seropositive at baseline.

Recipients boosted at about 4 weeks or about 12 weeks are pooled. Data came from immunoSEQ multiplex PCR; TCRdb stores just in-frame clones and leaves some out. The sample carries approximately 200,000 clones, about 89% recorded once. This sequence joins TRBV4-3 and TRBJ2-4, with D possibly matching TRBD1 (5 bases). The TCR was taken from an adult who received the AZD1222 COVID-19 vaccine. Sequenced here: peripheral blood, sampled 28 days after the second AZD1222 dose. The CDR3 protein is CASSQVAFRDKNIQYF. In DNA, the CDR3 is TGCGCCAGCAGCCAAGTGGCCTTCAGGGACAAAAACATTCAGTACTTC.